Presented here are 7 T cell receptor beta chains from one specimen sequenced in a study of T cell repertoires in cytomegalovirus infection. TCRdb called the reads again in MiXCR, with one record for every CDR3 protein. The sample has about 830,000 distinct CDR3 sequences, 30% to 35% seen once. Their specific antigens are unknown. The material was cultured CD8+ T cells from PBMCs, obtained from culture after CMV antigen stimulation. These TCRs come from a human donor in good health (CMV status not recorded). Some clones in this sample may be carry-over from other donors' samples.

The chain combines TRBV4-1 with TRBJ2-3; no clear D. CDR3 length: 14 amino acids. CDR1 and CDR2 (germline): MGHRA, YSYEKL. V shed 0 bases and J shed 5 bases, with 9 bases lying between them. This CDR3 is CASSQENSLDTQYF. The CDR3 coding sequence is TGCGCCAGCAGCCAAGAAAATTCACTAGATACGCAGTATTTT.

The CDR3 reads CASSSRLGPYAKNIQYF. DNA of the CDR3: TGTGCCAGCAGTTCCAGGTTGGGGCCTTATGCCAAAAACATTCAGTACTTC. The genes are TRBV6-6 and TRBJ2-4; perhaps TRBD1 as D (5 bases). This CDR3 comprises 17 residues. Germline assignment: CDR1 MNHNY and CDR2 SVGAGI (reference sequence). V lost 4 bases and J 1 base, leaving 17 bases between the germline ends.

The chain carries TRBV20-1 and TRBJ1-1; 9 bases match TRBD1. The CDR3 spans 17 residues. Trimming cost V 3 bases and J 2 bases; bases outside gene matches: 13. CDR1 is DFQATT and CDR2 is SNEGSKA in the germline V gene (reference sequence). As DNA, the CDR3 is TGCAGTGCTAGGGAAACAGGGGGCGCCGGGAAAAACACTGAAGCTTTCTTT. Translated, it gives CSARETGGAGKNTEAFF.

The genes are TRBV19 and TRBJ2-7; 8 bases are a match to TRBD1. Trimming removed 3 bases from V and 2 bases from J; junction bases left unmatched: 6. Germline V lookup: CDR1 LNHDA, CDR2 SQIVND (reference sequence). The CDR3 loop spans 15 amino acids. CDR3 sequence reads: CASSIGQGSPYEQYF. The CDR3 bases are TGTGCCAGTAGTATTGGACAGGGTTCTCCCTACGAGCAGTACTTC.

The chain has TRBV20-1 and TRBJ1-1, with D possibly matching TRBD1 (5 bases). The CDR3 totals 13 residues. Germline CDR1 reads DFQATT; CDR2 reads SNEGSKA (reference sequence). Trimming left V 0 bases short and J 7 bases short, with 12 bases between. This CDR3 is CSARDRTKDEAFF. The CDR3 DNA is TGCAGTGCTAGAGACCGGACAAAAGATGAAGCTTTCTTT.

This chain joins TRBV7-4 and TRBJ1-1; 11 nucleotides line up with TRBD1. Losses at the gene ends were 4 bases for V and 7 bases for J; bases not matched to a gene: 20. Per the germline V gene, CDR1 is SGHVT and CDR2 is SQSDAQ. This CDR3 region has 19 residues. CDR3 coding DNA: TGTGCCAGCAGCTCGGGCGACGGGACAGGGGGGACCCCCCCGTTTGAAGCTTTCTTT. Its protein is CASSSGDGTGGTPPFEAFF.

The chain is built from TRBV27 and TRBJ1-2; TRBD1 aligns across 7 bases. CDR1 MNHEY and CDR2 SMNVEV come from the germline V gene (reference sequence). The length of the CDR3 is 15 residues. The V segment lost 5 bases and the J segment 3 bases; nucleotides outside the gene matches: 9. Written as DNA, the CDR3 is TGTGCCAGCAGTGGACACAGGGGCGCGGACTATGGCTACACCTTC. Translating gives CASSGHRGADYGYTF.